These 12 T cell receptor beta chains were all obtained from the same sample, sequenced in a study of cytomegalovirus exposure and HLA in healthy donors. With 60 Vbeta and 13 Jbeta primers, the PCR was carried out. Here immunoSEQ multiplex PCR was the method, and the copy in TCRdb shows in-frame clones only, minus some. The sample holds 200,000 or so clones, under 85% seen once. Sequencing input: PBMCs. Source of these receptors: a man aged 45-65 years in good health and CMV-seronegative.

V is TRBV27 and J is TRBJ2-2, with TRBD1 as a possible D gene (6 bases). This CDR3 has 15 residues. CDR1 and CDR2 from the germline V gene are MNHEY and SMNVEV (reference sequence). Trimming pared 7 bases from V and 3 bases from J, leaving 15 bases between. CDR3 sequence (DNA): TGTGCCAGCACCCCGACCTGGGGGCACACCGGGGAGCTGTTTTTT. Translated, it gives CASTPTWGHTGELFF.

The chain joins TRBV5-4 to TRBJ2-1; 7 nucleotides agree with TRBD2. V dropped 2 bases and J dropped 0; count of bases not matched to a gene: 5. The CDR3 is 16 amino acids. The germline CDR1 and CDR2 sequences are SGHNT and YYREEE (reference sequence). CDR3 nucleotides: TGTGCCAGCAGCTTCTCCGGGGGGAGCTCCTACAATGAGCAGTTCTTC. Translating gives CASSFSGGSSYNEQFF.

J is TRBJ1-5 and V is TRBV7-2; TRBD1 agrees at 8 bases. The V gene end was trimmed by 7 bases and the J gene end by 3 bases; junction bases not matched to a gene: 8. Per the germline V gene, CDR1 is SGHTA and CDR2 is FQGNSA. The CDR3 extends over 15 amino acids. The CDR3 loop is CASNDQGAINQPQHF. The CDR3 bases are TGTGCCAGCAACGACCAGGGGGCGATCAATCAGCCCCAGCATTTT.

This clone was seen more than once but under ten times. This chain connects TRBV19 to TRBJ1-5; D perhaps matches TRBD1 (5 bases). The CDR3 loop spans 14 amino acids. CDR1 and CDR2 from the germline V gene are LNHDA and SQIVND (reference sequence). V lost 4 bases to trimming and J lost 0 bases, with 7 bases between them. CDR3 sequence (DNA): TGTGCCAGTAGTAGCGGGGGTAGCAATCAGCCCCAGCATTTT. Its translation: CASSSGGSNQPQHF.

The chain joins TRBV5-1 to TRBJ2-7, with D possibly TRBD2 on 6 matching bases. Trimming shortened V by 4 bases and J by 1 base, and 15 bases separated the two germline ends. Germline V gives CDR1 SGHRS, CDR2 YFSETQ. This CDR3 region has 15 residues. CDR3 loop: CASSTYRESSYEQYF. The CDR3 DNA is TGCGCCAGCAGCACGTACCGGGAGAGTTCCTACGAGCAGTACTTC. Together with reference TRBV5-1 and TRBJ2-7, the CDR3 gives the full variable domain: KAGVTQTPRYLIKTRGQQVTLSCSPISGHRSVSWYQQTPGQGLQFLFEYFSETQRNKGNFPGRFSGRQFSNSRSEMNVSTLELGDSALYLCASSTYRESSYEQYFGPGTRLTVT.

The chain links TRBV12-5 to TRBJ2-5, with TRBD2 matching over 10 bases. The CDR3 has 18 amino acids. V lost 5 bases and J lost 4; bases outside the gene matches: 16. Per the germline V gene, CDR1 is LGHNT and CDR2 is FRNRAP. The CDR3 reads CASGPPRPSGRMGETQYF. CDR3 sequence (DNA): TGTGCTAGTGGTCCACCCAGGCCTAGCGGGAGAATGGGAGAGACCCAGTACTTC.

This chain uses TRBV29-1 with TRBJ2-3, with TRBD2 as a possible D gene (5 bases). From germline, CDR1 is SQVTM and CDR2 ANQGSEA. Trimming pared 5 bases from V and 5 bases from J, leaving 20 bases between. The CDR3 covers 15 residues. This CDR3 reads CSVLSWLGEKDTQYF. The CDR3 DNA reads TGCAGCGTTTTGTCCTGGCTCGGGGAAAAAGATACGCAGTATTTT.

The rearrangement links TRBV19 to TRBJ2-7; 9 bases are shared with TRBD2. V lost 5 bases, J lost 0 bases, and 5 bases stayed unmatched. This CDR3 comprises 15 residues. From germline, CDR1 is LNHDA and CDR2 SQIVND (reference sequence). The CDR3, as DNA: TGTGCCAGTAGTTTCCTAGCGGGACGCTCCTACGAGCAGTACTTC. This encodes CASSFLAGRSYEQYF.

Of note for this clone: Its ends do not fully match the called genes, so a read error is possible. V gene TRBV14 combines with J gene TRBJ1-3, with D possibly TRBD1 on 6 matching bases. CDR1 and CDR2 (germline): SGHDN, FVKESK. The length of the CDR3 is 17 residues. The CDR3 region has the DNA TGTGCCAGCAGCCAAGAAAGTCCCAGGGGCATCGGAAACACCATGTATTTT. It is translated as CASSQESPRGIGNTMYF.

The chain couples TRBV11-3 to TRBJ2-1, with 9 positions matching TRBD2. The J segment lost 4 bases and the V segment lost 1 base, leaving 5 bases of the junction unmatched. CDR1 SGHNT and CDR2 YENEEA come from the germline V gene. The CDR3 is 16 residues long. The CDR3 loop reads CASSLGLAEKYNEQFF. DNA for the CDR3: TGTGCCAGCAGCTTAGGACTAGCGGAAAAGTACAATGAGCAGTTCTTC.

J is TRBJ2-5 and V is TRBV5-4, with 13 nucleotides matching TRBD2. The germline V gene encodes CDR1 SGHNT and CDR2 YYREEE (reference sequence). This CDR3 region has 15 residues. V was pared by 0 bases and J by 9 bases, with 5 bases of the junction left unmatched. The CDR3 DNA reads TGTGCCAGCAGCTTGGCCGGGACTAGCGGGACCCCCCAGTACTTC. Translating it yields CASSLAGTSGTPQYF.

This rearrangement joins TRBV5-1 to TRBJ1-2, with TRBD1 matching over 9 bases. This CDR3 has 14 residues. V was pared by 6 bases and J by 10 bases, with 13 bases of the junction left unmatched. The germline V gene encodes CDR1 SGHRS and CDR2 YFSETQ. In nucleotides, the CDR3 is TGCGCCAGCACCTTAGGACAGGGGCAGTATTCCTACACCTTC. Translated: CASTLGQGQYSYTF.